This T cell receptor beta chain was retrieved from a study of blood T cells in healthy people across ages. Study outcomes and limitations: No one knew whether donors had CMV, which possibly confounded expanded clonotype changes.

Combining a sample-barcoded 5' primer with a J-beta primer mix, a second PCR ran for roughly 7 to 12 cycles. There were at least 2.5 million CDR3-containing paired-end reads obtained from each sample. TCRdb independently ran MiXCR on the 5' RACE reads; one entry per CDR3 protein. The sample holds fewer than 900,000 distinct CDR3 sequences, about 42% seen once. This CDR3 region has 16 residues. As regards this clonotype: The antigen remains unidentified.

Healthy Russian Caucasian donors spanned ages about 6 to 95 years. Each sample yielded at least 6 million isolated PBMCs. The V call is TRBV21-1, the J call TRBJ2-1. TRBV21-1 is deemed a pseudogene. The clonotype was recovered from a woman aged 55-69 years in good health. Input material: blood. CDR3 nucleotides: TGTGCCAGCAGCAAATTGAGCCCAGTCTCCTACAATGAGCAGTTCTTC. This encodes CASSKLSPVSYNEQFF.